The 22 T cell receptor beta chains below were found in one sample sequenced in a study of blood T cell repertoires in COVID-19. This table comes from immunoSEQ multiplex PCR, and its TCRdb copy is limited to in-frame clones, with some not included. The sample contains fewer than 80,000 clones, almost 90% of which appear only once. The sample was peripheral blood. Receptors originate from a man aged 50 to 60 with acute or convalescent COVID-19.

The chain joins TRBV7-9 to TRBJ2-3, with D possibly matching TRBD1 (6 bases). V was pared by 5 bases and J by 1 base, with 13 bases between. Germline CDR1 SEHNR, CDR2 FQNEAQ (reference sequence). The CDR3 has 15 residues. Here the CDR3 reads CASSKGWTGTDTQYF. CDR3 DNA: TGTGCCAGCAGCAAGGGGTGGACAGGCACAGATACGCAGTATTTT.

The gene calls are TRBV3-1 (or the pseudogene TRBV3-2) and TRBJ2-3; no clear D gene. Per the germline V gene, CDR1 is LGHDT and CDR2 is YNNKEL (reference sequence). This CDR3 has 15 residues. V gave up 3 bases and J gave up 2 bases, with 12 bases separating them. This CDR3 reads CASSQSGTFTDTQYF. CDR3 nucleotide sequence: TGTGCCAGCAGCCAGAGTGGTACCTTCACAGATACGCAGTATTTT.

The rearrangement joins TRBV2 to TRBJ2-1; D remains ambiguous. CDR1 SNHLY and CDR2 FYNNEI come from the germline V gene. The CDR3 totals 13 residues. Between the trimmed V and J ends, which lost 5 bases and 6 bases, there was a span of 11 bases. In DNA, the CDR3 is TGTGCCAGCAGTCTCTACCATGCCAATGAGCAGTTCTTC. Its translation is CASSLYHANEQFF.

The chain recombines TRBV7-2 with TRBJ2-1, with 7 nucleotides matching TRBD2. The CDR3 totals 14 residues. The germline gives CDR1 SGHTA, CDR2 FQGNSA. J lost 7 bases, V lost 5 bases, and 8 bases had no gene match. DNA for the CDR3: TGTGCCAGCAGCCCAGGGAGGGCCAGTAATGAGCAGTTCTTC. Residues: CASSPGRASNEQFF. The whole variable domain, remainder taken from reference TRBV7-2 and TRBJ2-1, is GAGVSQSPSNKVTEKGKDVELRCDPISGHTALYWYRQSLGQGLEFLIYFQGNSAPDKSGLPSDRFSAERTGGSVSTLTIQRTQQEDSAVYLCASSPGRASNEQFFGPGTRLTVL.

The J gene is TRBJ1-2, the V gene TRBV4-1; perhaps TRBD1 as D (6 bases). Germline V lookup: CDR1 MGHRA, CDR2 YSYEKL. V was pared by 1 base and J by 0 bases, with 9 bases between. The CDR3 loop spans 15 amino acids. This chain's CDR3 is CASSQGGPANYGYTF. For the CDR3, the DNA is TGCGCCAGCAGCCAAGGGGGGCCAGCTAACTATGGCTACACCTTC.

CDR3 amino acids: CASSLTGNQETQYF. The CDR3 bases are TGCGCCAGCAGCTTAACAGGGAACCAAGAGACCCAGTACTTC. V gene TRBV5-1 combines with J gene TRBJ2-5; possibly TRBD1 for D (6 bases). The germline V and J ends were trimmed by 2 bases and 0 bases, with 8 bases remaining between them. Germline V gene lookup returns CDR1 SGHRS and CDR2 YFSETQ. The CDR3 totals 14 residues.

This rearrangement joins TRBV28 to TRBJ1-5; possibly TRBD1 for D (5 bases). V lost 3 bases to trimming and J lost 6 bases, with 12 bases between them. CDR1 and CDR2 (germline): MDHEN, SYDVKM. The CDR3 consists of 14 residues. CDR3 in amino acids: CASSLGGDGQPQHF. CDR3 coding DNA: TGTGCCAGCAGTTTGGGCGGGGACGGTCAGCCCCAGCATTTT.

The chain links TRBV6-2 or TRBV6-3 to TRBJ2-7, with 12 bases lining up with TRBD2. Germline lookup yields CDR1 MNHEY and CDR2 SVGEGT. This CDR3 spans 19 amino acids. The V and J ends lost 0 bases and 2 bases, in that order; junction bases with no gene match: 11. CDR3 nucleotides: TGTGCCAGCAGTTACTCGAGGAGTCTAGCGGGAGGGCCCGCCTACGAGCAGTACTTC. Translating gives CASSYSRSLAGGPAYEQYF.

This chain connects TRBV5-6 to TRBJ1-2; 7 bases align to TRBD1. The V and J ends lost 4 bases and 5 bases, in that order; junction bases with no gene match: 11. This CDR3 comprises 15 residues. The germline CDR1 and CDR2 sequences are SGHDT and YYEEEE. The chain's CDR3 is CASSPSLQGGYGYTF. CDR3 nucleotides: TGTGCCAGCAGCCCATCGTTGCAGGGGGGATATGGCTACACCTTC.

This chain connects TRBV7-9 to TRBJ1-2; D not certain. Trimming left V 5 bases short and J 4 bases short, with 8 bases between. Germline V CDR1 and CDR2: SEHNR, FQNEAQ (reference sequence). There are 12 residues in the CDR3. The CDR3 sequence: CASSRGIYGYTF. CDR3 DNA sequence: TGTGCCAGCAGCCGAGGGATCTATGGCTACACCTTC.

The chain's CDR3 is CASSEQAYGYTF. As DNA, the CDR3 is TGTGCCAGCAGTGAACAGGCATATGGCTACACCTTC. The genes are TRBV25-1 and TRBJ1-2; no clear D gene. This CDR3 has 12 residues. The V end lost 2 bases, the J end lost 5 bases, and 6 bases lay between the germline ends. Per germline, CDR1 MGHDK and CDR2 SYGVNS.

By sample fraction, this clone is medium-sized. The chain employs TRBV7-2 and TRBJ1-2; 9 bases map to TRBD1. V lost 6 bases, J lost 5 bases, and 10 bases stayed unmatched. Looked up from germline, CDR1 is SGHTA and CDR2 is FQGNSA. This CDR3 is built from 15 residues. This CDR3 is CASSIQGASDYGYTF. CDR3 coding DNA: TGTGCCAGCAGTATACAGGGGGCAAGTGATTATGGCTACACCTTC.

The chain couples TRBV19 to TRBJ2-7; a possible D gene is TRBD2 (6 bases). The CDR3 is made up of 17 amino acids. V dropped 6 bases and J dropped 0 bases, with 21 bases sitting between them. CDR1 is LNHDA, CDR2 SQIVND, per germline (reference sequence). The CDR3 spells CASRGFLERANSYEQYF. CDR3 sequence (DNA): TGTGCCAGTAGGGGTTTTTTAGAGCGGGCCAACTCCTACGAGCAGTACTTC.

This chain connects TRBV10-1 to TRBJ2-7; weak D call: TRBD1 (6 bases). The germline V gene has CDR1 WNHNN and CDR2 SYGVQD (reference sequence). This CDR3 is built from 14 residues. V lost 0 bases, J lost 5 bases, and 11 bases lay in between. Here the CDR3 DNA reads TGCGCCAGCAGTGAGTCGGCAGGGGCCCACGAGCAGTACTTC. It is translated as CASSESAGAHEQYF.

The chain employs TRBV24-1 and TRBJ1-1; 8 bases agree with TRBD1. The CDR3 length is 14 residues. The V gene's germline CDR1 is KGHDR and CDR2 SFDVKD. The trim removed 5 bases at V and 3 bases at J, leaving 4 bases unmatched. The CDR3 spells CATSAGRGHTEAFF. In DNA form, the CDR3 reads TGTGCCACCAGTGCTGGCAGGGGGCACACTGAAGCTTTCTTT.

This chain connects TRBV19 to TRBJ2-1; 10 bases line up with TRBD1. CDR3 length: 15 residues. V was clipped by 3 bases and J by 7 bases; unmatched bases: 6. Germline assignment: CDR1 LNHDA and CDR2 SQIVND (reference sequence). DNA of the CDR3: TGTGCCAGTAGTATCGGACAGGGGGTTCCGAATGAGCAGTTCTTC. Protein product: CASSIGQGVPNEQFF.

The chain uses TRBV4-3 and TRBJ2-5; 12 nucleotides align to TRBD2. Losses at the gene ends were 4 bases for V and 4 bases for J; bases not matched to a gene: 16. In germline, CDR1 is LGHNA, CDR2 YSLEER. CDR3 length: 19 amino acids. The CDR3: CASSPKTLAGGVSGETQYF. The CDR3 DNA sequence: TGCGCCAGCAGCCCCAAGACCCTAGCGGGGGGGGTATCTGGAGAGACCCAGTACTTC.

Here the CDR3 reads CASSPGRNEKLFF. The CDR3 coding sequence is TGTGCCAGCAGCCCCGGCAGGAATGAAAAACTGTTTTTT. The gene calls are TRBV9 and TRBJ1-4, with D uncertain. The CDR3 length is 13 residues. The germline V gene encodes CDR1 SGDLS and CDR2 YYNGEE. V was trimmed by 4 bases and J by 5 bases, leaving 9 bases between them.

The chain has TRBV9 and TRBJ2-3, with D maybe TRBD1 (5 bases). The V gene lost 0 bases and the J gene lost 4 bases, with 6 bases spanning the gap. Germline V lookup: CDR1 SGDLS, CDR2 YYNGEE. This CDR3 has 13 amino acids. CDR3 sequence: CASSVDRPDTQYF. The DNA for the CDR3 is TGTGCCAGCAGCGTAGACAGGCCAGATACGCAGTATTTT.

The CDR3 nucleotides read TGTGCCACCTGGACAGGGTTTGGGGATGGCTACACCTTC. Amino acids: CATWTGFGDGYTF. The chain recombines TRBV19 with TRBJ1-2; 8 nucleotides align to TRBD1. The CDR3 sequence is 13 residues long. With 10 bases clipped from V and 6 bases from J, the junction kept 10 bases outside the gene matches. Germline lookup yields CDR1 LNHDA and CDR2 SQIVND (reference sequence).

The V call is TRBV2, the J call TRBJ1-3, with 9 bases that match TRBD1. This CDR3 contains 17 residues. CDR1 is SNHLY, CDR2 FYNNEI, per germline. With V trimmed by 5 bases and J by 0 bases, 8 bases remained unmatched. The chain's CDR3 is CASSPQPGQGSGNTIYF. Written as DNA, the CDR3 is TGTGCCAGCAGTCCGCAGCCGGGACAGGGCTCTGGAAACACCATATATTTT.

The chain recombines TRBV11-3 with TRBJ2-7; 9 positions match TRBD1. The CDR3 is 13 amino acids. Losses at the gene ends were 5 bases for V and 8 bases for J; bases not matched to a gene: 7. Germline V gene lookup returns CDR1 SGHNT and CDR2 YENEEA. CDR3 nucleotides: TGTGCCAGCAGCGGACAGGGGCCGCCAAAGCAGTACTTC. Its translation is CASSGQGPPKQYF.